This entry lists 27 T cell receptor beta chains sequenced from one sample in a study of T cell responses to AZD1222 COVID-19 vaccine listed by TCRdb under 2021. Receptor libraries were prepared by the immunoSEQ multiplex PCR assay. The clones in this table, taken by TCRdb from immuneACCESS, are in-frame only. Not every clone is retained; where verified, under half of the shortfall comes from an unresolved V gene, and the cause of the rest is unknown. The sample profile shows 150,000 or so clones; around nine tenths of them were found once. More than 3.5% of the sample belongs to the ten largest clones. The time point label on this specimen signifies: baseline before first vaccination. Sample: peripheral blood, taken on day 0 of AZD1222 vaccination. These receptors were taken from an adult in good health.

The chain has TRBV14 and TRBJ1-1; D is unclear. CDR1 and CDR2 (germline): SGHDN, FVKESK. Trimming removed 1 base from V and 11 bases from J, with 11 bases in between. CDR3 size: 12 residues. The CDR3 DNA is TGTGCCAGCAGCCAAGGGGAGAAATCTGCTTTCTTT. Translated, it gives CASSQGEKSAFF.

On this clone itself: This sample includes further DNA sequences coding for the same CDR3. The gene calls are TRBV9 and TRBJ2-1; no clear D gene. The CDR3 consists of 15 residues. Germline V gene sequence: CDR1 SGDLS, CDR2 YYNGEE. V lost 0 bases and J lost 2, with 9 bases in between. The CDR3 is CASSVGGGTYNEQFF. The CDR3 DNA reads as TGTGCCAGCAGCGTAGGAGGTGGGACCTACAATGAGCAGTTCTTC.

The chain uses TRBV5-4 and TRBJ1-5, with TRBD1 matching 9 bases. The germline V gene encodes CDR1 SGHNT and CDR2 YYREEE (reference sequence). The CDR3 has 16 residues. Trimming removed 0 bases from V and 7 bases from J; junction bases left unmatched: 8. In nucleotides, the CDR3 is TGTGCCAGCAGCTTGGGGGGACAGGGAGGAAGCCAGCCCCAGCATTTT. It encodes CASSLGGQGGSQPQHF.

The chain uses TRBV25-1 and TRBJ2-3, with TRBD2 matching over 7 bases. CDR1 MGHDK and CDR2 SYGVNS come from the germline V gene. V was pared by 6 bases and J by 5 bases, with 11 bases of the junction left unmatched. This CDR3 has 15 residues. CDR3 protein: CASSPGGMGGDTQYF. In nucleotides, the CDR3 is TGTGCCAGCAGCCCGGGGGGAATGGGAGGAGATACGCAGTATTTT.

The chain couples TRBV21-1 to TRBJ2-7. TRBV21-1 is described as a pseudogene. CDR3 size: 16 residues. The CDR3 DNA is TGTGCCAGCAGCCCCCGTGGACTGGGACCCTCCTACGAGCAGTACTTC. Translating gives CASSPRGLGPSYEQYF.

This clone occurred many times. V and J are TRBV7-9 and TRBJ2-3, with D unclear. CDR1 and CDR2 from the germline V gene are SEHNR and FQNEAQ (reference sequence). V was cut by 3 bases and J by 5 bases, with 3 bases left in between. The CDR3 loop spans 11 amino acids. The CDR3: CASSFGDTQYF. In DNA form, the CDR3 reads TGTGCCAGCAGCTTTGGAGATACGCAGTATTTT.

The CDR3 DNA sequence: TGTGCCAGCAGTTTACAAGGGTTGAAGATGAATGAGCAGTTCTTC. It specifies CASSLQGLKMNEQFF. The chain couples TRBV27 to TRBJ2-1; D uncertain. CDR3 size: 15 residues. In germline, CDR1 is MNHEY, CDR2 SMNVEV (reference sequence). V lost 2 bases, J lost 7 bases, and 15 bases lay in between.

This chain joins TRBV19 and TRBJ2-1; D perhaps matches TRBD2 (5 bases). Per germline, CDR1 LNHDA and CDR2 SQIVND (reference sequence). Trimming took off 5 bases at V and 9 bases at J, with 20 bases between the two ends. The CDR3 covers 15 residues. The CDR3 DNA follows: TGTGCCAGTAGTGGGCTTCGAGCGGCTCGGGGTGAGCAGTTCTTC. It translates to CASSGLRAARGEQFF. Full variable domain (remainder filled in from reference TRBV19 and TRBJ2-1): DGGITQSPKYLFRKEGQNVTLSCEQNLNHDAMYWYRQDPGQGLRLIYYSQIVNDFQKGDIAEGYSVSREKKESFPLTVTSAQKNPTAFYLCASSGLRAARGEQFFGPGTRLTVL.

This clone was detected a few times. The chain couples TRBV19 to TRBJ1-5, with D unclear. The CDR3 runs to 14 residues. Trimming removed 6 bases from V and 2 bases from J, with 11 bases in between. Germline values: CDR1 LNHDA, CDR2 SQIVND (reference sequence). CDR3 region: CASRGSTGNQPQHF. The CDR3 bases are TGTGCCAGTAGGGGGAGCACGGGCAATCAGCCCCAGCATTTT.

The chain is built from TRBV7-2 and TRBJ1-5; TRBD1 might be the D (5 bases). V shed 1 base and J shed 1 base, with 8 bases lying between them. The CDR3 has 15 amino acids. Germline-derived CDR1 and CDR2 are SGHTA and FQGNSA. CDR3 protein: CASSLVGRSNQPQHF. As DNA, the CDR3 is TGTGCCAGCAGCTTAGTGGGGCGAAGCAATCAGCCCCAGCATTTT.

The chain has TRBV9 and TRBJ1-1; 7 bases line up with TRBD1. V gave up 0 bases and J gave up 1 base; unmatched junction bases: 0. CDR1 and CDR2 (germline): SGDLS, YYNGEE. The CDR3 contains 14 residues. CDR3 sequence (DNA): TGTGCCAGCAGCGTAGCAGGGGGGAACACTGAAGCTTTCTTT. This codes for CASSVAGGNTEAFF.

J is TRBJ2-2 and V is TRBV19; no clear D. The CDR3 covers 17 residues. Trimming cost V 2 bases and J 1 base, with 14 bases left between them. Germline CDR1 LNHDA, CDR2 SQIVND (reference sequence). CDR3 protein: CASSITLGRWNTGELFF. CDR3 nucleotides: TGTGCCAGTAGTATAACCCTCGGGCGTTGGAACACCGGGGAGCTGTTTTTT.

For the CDR3, the DNA is TGCAGCGTCGACCCCGGGACGGGACACTACGAGCAGTACTTC. As protein: CSVDPGTGHYEQYF. This chain joins TRBV29-1 and TRBJ2-7; D might be TRBD1 (6 bases). The germline V and J ends were trimmed by 6 bases and 3 bases, with 18 bases remaining between them. The germline V gene encodes CDR1 SQVTM and CDR2 ANQGSEA. The CDR3 length is 14 residues.

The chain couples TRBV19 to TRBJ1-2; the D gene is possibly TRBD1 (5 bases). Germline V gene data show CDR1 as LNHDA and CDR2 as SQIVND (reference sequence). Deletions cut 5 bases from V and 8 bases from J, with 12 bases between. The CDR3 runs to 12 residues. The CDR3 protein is CASSSQGGGYTF. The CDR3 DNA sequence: TGTGCCAGTAGTTCCCAGGGCGGAGGCTACACCTTC.

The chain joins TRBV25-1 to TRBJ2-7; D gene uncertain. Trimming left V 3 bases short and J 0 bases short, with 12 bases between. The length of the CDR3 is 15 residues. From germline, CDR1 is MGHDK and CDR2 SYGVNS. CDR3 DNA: TGTGCCAGCAGTGACTCAGGCATGAGCTCCTACGAGCAGTACTTC. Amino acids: CASSDSGMSSYEQYF.

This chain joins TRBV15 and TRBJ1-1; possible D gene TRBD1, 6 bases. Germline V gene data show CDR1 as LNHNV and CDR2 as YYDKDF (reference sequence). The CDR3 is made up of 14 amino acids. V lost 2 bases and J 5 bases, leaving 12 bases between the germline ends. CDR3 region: CATSRQLQGTEAFF. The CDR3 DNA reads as TGTGCCACCAGCAGACAGTTACAGGGAACTGAAGCTTTCTTT. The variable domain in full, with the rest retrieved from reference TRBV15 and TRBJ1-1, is DAMVIQNPRYQVTQFGKPVTLSCSQTLNHNVMYWYQQKSSQAPKLLFHYYDKDFNNEADTPDNFQSRRPNTSFCFLDIRSPGLGDTAMYLCATSRQLQGTEAFFGQGTRLTVV.

CDR3 nucleotide sequence: TGCAGCCTGGCCGGGACGCTTCCAGGGAGCGGGAGAGGTGATACGCAGTATTTT. Its translation: CSLAGTLPGSGRGDTQYF. The rearrangement uses TRBV29-1 and TRBJ2-3; 8 nucleotides match TRBD2. The V segment lost 8 bases and the J segment 6 bases; nucleotides outside the gene matches: 25. The CDR3 extends over 18 amino acids. The germline gives CDR1 SQVTM, CDR2 ANQGSEA.

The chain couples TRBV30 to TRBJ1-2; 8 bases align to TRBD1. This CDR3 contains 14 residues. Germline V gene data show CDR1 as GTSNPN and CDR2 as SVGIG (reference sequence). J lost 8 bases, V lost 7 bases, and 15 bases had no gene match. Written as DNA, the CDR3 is TGTGCCTCTGTACCGCCGGACAGGGTAGGAGGCTACACCTTC. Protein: CASVPPDRVGGYTF.

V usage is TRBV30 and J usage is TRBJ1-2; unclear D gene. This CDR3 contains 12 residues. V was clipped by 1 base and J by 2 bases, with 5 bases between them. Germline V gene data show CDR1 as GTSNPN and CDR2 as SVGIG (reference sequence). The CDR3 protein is CAWSGQNYGYTF. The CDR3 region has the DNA TGTGCCTGGAGTGGACAAAACTATGGCTACACCTTC.

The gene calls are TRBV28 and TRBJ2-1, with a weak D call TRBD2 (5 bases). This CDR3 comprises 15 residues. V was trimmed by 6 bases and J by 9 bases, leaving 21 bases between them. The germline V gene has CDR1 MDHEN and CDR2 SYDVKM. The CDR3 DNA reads TGTGCCAGCAGCCCCCGGGGATCCCTTCTAGGTGAGCAGTTCTTC. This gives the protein CASSPRGSLLGEQFF.

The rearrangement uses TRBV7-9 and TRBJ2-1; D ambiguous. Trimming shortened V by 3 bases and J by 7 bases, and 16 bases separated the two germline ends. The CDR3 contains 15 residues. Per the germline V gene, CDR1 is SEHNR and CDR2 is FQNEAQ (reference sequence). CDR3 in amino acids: CASSLLGNQLNEQFF. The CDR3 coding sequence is TGTGCCAGCAGCTTGTTGGGGAATCAGTTGAATGAGCAGTTCTTC.

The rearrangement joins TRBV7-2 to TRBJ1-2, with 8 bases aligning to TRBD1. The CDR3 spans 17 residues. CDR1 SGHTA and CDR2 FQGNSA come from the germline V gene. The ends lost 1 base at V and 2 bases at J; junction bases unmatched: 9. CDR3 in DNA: TGTGCCAGCAGCTTAGGACGCGTCGGACAGGGAAACTATGGCTACACCTTC. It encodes CASSLGRVGQGNYGYTF.

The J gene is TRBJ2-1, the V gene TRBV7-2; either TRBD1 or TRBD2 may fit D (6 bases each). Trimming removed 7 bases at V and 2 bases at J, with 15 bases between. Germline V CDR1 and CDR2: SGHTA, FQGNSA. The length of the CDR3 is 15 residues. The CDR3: CASIGGGSAYNEQFF. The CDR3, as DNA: TGTGCCAGCATCGGGGGCGGTTCGGCCTACAATGAGCAGTTCTTC.

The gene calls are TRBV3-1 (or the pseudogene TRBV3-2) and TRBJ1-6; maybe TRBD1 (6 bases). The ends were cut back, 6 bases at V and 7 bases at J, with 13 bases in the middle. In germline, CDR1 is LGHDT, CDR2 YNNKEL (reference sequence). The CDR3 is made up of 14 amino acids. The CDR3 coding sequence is TGTGCCAGCAGGTTACAGGGTGACAATTCACCCCTCCACTTT. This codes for CASRLQGDNSPLHF.

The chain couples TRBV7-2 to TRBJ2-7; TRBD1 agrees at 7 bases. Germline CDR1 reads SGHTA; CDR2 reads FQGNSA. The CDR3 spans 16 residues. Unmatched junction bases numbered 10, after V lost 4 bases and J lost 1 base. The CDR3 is CASSSRTWDRSYEQYF. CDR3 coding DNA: TGTGCCAGCAGCTCTCGAACTTGGGACAGATCCTACGAGCAGTACTTC. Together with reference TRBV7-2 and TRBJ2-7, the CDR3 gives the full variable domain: GAGVSQSPSNKVTEKGKDVELRCDPISGHTALYWYRQSLGQGLEFLIYFQGNSAPDKSGLPSDRFSAERTGGSVSTLTIQRTQQEDSAVYLCASSSRTWDRSYEQYFGPGTRLTVT.

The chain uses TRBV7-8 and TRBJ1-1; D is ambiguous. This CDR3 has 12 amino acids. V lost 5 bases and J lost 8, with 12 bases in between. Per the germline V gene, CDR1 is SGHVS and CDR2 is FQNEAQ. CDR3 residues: CASSPRHPEAFF. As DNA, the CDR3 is TGTGCCAGCAGCCCACGACACCCCGAAGCTTTCTTT.

Written as DNA, the CDR3 is TGTGCCAGCAGCGTCGTGGACACCTCTGGAAACACCATATATTTT. It encodes CASSVVDTSGNTIYF. V usage is TRBV9 and J usage is TRBJ1-3; a weak D match, TRBD1 (5 bases). Trimming stripped 2 bases from V and 0 bases from J, with 9 bases between. Germline CDR1 and CDR2: SGDLS and YYNGEE. CDR3 length equals 15 residues.